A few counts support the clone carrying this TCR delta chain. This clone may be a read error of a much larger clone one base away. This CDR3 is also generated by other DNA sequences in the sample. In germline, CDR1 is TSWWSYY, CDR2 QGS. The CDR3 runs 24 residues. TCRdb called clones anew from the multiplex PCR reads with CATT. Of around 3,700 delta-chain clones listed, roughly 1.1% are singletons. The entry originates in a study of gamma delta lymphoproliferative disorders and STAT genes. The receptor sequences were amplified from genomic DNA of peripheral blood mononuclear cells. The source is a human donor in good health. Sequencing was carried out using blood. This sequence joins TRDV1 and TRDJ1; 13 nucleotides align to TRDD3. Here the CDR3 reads CALGEPSLPTIRTGGYAGTDKLIF. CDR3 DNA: TGTGCTCTCGGGGAACCCAGCCTTCCTACCATTCGAACTGGGGGATACGCAGGCACCGATAAACTCATCTTT.